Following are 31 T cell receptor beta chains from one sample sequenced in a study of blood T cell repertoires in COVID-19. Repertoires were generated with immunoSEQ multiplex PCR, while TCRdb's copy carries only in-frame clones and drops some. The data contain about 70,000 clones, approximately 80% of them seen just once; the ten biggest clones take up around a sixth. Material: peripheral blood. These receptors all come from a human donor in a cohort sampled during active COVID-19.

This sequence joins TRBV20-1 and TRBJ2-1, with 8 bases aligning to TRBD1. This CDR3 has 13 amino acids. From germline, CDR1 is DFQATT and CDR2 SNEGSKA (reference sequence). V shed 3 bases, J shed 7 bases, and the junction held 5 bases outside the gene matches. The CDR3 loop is CSASDHRGNEQFF. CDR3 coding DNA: TGCAGTGCTAGTGACCACAGGGGGAATGAGCAGTTCTTC.

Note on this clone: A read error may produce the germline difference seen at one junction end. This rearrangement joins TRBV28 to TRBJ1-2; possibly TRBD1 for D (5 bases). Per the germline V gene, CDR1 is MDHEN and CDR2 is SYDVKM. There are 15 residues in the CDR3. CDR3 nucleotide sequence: TGTGCCAGCATTTTAAGGCGCGGGGGAGGCGATGGCTACACCTTC. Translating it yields CASILRRGGGDGYTF.

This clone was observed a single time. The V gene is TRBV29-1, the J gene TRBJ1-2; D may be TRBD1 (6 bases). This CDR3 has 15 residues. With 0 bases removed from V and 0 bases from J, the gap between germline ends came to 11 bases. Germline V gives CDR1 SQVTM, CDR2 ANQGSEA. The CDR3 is CSVEDGRGANYGYTF. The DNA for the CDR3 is TGCAGCGTTGAAGATGGGAGGGGGGCTAACTATGGCTACACCTTC.

The CDR3 DNA sequence: TGTGCCAGCAGCCAGGTCCTTGGGGGGACTAACGAGCAGTACTTC. Its translation: CASSQVLGGTNEQYF. The rearrangement joins TRBV14 to TRBJ2-7; TRBD2 matches at 7 bases. Germline V gives CDR1 SGHDN, CDR2 FVKESK. This CDR3 has 15 residues. Trimming took 3 bases from V and 5 from J; bases not matched to a gene: 10.

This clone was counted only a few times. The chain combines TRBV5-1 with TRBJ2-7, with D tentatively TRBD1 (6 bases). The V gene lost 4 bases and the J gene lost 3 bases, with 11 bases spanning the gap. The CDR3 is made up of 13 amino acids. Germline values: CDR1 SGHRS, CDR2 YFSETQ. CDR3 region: CASSLGQNYEQYF. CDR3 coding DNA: TGCGCCAGCAGCCTCGGACAGAACTACGAGCAGTACTTC.

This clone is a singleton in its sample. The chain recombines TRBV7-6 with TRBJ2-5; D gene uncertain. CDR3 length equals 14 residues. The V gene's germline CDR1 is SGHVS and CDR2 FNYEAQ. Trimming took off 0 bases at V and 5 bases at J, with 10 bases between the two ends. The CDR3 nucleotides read TGTGCCAGCAGCTTAGCGACCGGCAGGGAGACCCAGTACTTC. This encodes CASSLATGRETQYF. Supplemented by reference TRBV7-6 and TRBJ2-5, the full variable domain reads GAGVSQSPRYKVTKRGQDVALRCDPISGHVSLYWYRQALGQGPEFLTYFNYEAQQDKSGLPNDRFSAERPEGSISTLTIQRTEQRDSAMYRCASSLATGRETQYFGPGTRLLVL.

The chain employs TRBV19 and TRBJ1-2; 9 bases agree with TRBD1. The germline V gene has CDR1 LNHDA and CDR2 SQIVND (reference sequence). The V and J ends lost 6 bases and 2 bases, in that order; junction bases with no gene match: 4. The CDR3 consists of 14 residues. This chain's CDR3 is CASSPGQGNYGYTF. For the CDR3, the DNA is TGTGCCAGTAGCCCGGGACAGGGAAACTATGGCTACACCTTC.

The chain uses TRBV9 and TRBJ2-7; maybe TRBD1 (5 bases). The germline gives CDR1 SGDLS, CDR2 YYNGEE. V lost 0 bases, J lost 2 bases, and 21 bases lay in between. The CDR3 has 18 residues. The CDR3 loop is CASSVAQGKRNGPYEQYF. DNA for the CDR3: TGTGCCAGCAGCGTAGCTCAGGGAAAAAGGAACGGCCCCTACGAGCAGTACTTC.

DNA for the CDR3: TGTGCCAGCAGTCAGAGGGGCGGGAGGGACAATGAGCAGTTCTTC. This gives the protein CASSQRGGRDNEQFF. The V gene is TRBV7-9, the J gene TRBJ2-1, with TRBD2 matching over 9 bases. The germline gives CDR1 SEHNR, CDR2 FQNEAQ (reference sequence). This CDR3 is built from 15 residues. V lost 6 bases, J lost 5 bases, and 8 bases stayed unmatched.

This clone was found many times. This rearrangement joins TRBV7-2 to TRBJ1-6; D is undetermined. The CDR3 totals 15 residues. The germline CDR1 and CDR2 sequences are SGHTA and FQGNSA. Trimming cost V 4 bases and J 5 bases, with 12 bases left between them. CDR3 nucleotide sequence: TGTGCCAGCAGCTCTAACGGAGGCCATAATTCACCCCTCCACTTT. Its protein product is CASSSNGGHNSPLHF.

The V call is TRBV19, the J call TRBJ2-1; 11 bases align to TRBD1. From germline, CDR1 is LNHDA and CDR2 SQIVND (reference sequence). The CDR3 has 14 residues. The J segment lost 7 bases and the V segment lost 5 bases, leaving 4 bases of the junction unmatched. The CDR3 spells CASSGTGGGNEQFF. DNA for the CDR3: TGTGCCAGTAGTGGGACAGGGGGAGGAAATGAGCAGTTCTTC.

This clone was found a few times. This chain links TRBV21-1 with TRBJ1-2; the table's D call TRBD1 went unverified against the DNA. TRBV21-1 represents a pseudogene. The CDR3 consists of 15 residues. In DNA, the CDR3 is TGTGCCAGCTGTACAGCTAAAAAAGCTAACTATGGCTACACCTTC. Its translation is CASCTAKKANYGYTF.

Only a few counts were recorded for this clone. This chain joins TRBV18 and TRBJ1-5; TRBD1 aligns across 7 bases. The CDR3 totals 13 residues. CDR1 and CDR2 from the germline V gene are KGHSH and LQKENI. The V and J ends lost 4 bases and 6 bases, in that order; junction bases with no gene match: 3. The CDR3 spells CASSQTGVQPQHF. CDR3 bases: TGTGCCAGCTCACAAACAGGGGTTCAGCCCCAGCATTTT.

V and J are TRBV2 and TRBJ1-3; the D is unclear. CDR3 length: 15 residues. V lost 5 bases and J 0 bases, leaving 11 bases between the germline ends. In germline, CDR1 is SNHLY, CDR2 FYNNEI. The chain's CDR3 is CASSLGLLSGNTIYF. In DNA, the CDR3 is TGTGCCAGCAGTCTTGGACTCCTCTCTGGAAACACCATATATTTT.

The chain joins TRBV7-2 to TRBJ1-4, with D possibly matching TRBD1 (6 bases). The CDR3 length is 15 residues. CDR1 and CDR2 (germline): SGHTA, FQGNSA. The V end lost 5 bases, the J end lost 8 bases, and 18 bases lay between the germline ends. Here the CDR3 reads CASSPRGGLLEKLFF. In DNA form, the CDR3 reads TGTGCCAGCAGCCCGCGGGGGGGGCTTTTGGAAAAACTGTTTTTT.

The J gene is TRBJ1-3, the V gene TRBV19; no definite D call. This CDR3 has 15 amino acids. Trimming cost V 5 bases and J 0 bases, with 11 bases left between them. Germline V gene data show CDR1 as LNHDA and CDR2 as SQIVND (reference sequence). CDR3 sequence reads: CASSPDSFSGNTIYF. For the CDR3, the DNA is TGTGCCAGTAGTCCTGACTCCTTCTCTGGAAACACCATATATTTT.

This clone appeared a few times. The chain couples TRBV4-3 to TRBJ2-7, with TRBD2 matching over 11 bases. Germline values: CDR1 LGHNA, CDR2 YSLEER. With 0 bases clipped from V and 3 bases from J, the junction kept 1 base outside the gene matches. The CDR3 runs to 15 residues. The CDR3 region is CASSQEGLAVYEQYF. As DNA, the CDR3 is TGCGCCAGCAGCCAAGAGGGACTAGCGGTCTACGAGCAGTACTTC.

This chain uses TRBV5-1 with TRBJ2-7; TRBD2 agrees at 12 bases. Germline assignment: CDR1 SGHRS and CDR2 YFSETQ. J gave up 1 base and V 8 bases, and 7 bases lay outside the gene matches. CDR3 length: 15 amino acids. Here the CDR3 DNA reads TGCGCCAGTAATTCAGGGACTAGCGGGTCCTACGAGCAGTACTTC. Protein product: CASNSGTSGSYEQYF. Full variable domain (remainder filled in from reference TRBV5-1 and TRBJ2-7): KAGVTQTPRYLIKTRGQQVTLSCSPISGHRSVSWYQQTPGQGLQFLFEYFSETQRNKGNFPGRFSGRQFSNSRSEMNVSTLELGDSALYLCASNSGTSGSYEQYFGPGTRLTVT.

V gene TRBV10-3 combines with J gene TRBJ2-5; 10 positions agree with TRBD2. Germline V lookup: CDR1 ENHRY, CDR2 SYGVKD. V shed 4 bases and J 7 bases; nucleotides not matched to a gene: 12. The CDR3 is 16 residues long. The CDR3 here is CAISGPVAGGVVTQYF. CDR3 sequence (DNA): TGTGCCATCAGTGGACCCGTAGCGGGAGGAGTCGTGACCCAGTACTTC.

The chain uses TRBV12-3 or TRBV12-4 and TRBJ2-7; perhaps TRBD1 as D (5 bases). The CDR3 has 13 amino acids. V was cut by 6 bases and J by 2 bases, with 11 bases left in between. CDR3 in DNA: TGTGCCAGCAGACGAGACAGTACCTACGAGCAGTACTTC. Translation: CASRRDSTYEQYF.

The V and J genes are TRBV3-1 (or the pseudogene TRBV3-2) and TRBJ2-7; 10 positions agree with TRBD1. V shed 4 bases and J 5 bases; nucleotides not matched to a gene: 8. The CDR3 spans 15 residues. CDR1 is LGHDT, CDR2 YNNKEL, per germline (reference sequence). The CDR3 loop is CASSLPGQGRHEQYF. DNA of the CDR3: TGTGCCAGCAGCCTACCGGGACAGGGGCGCCACGAGCAGTACTTC.

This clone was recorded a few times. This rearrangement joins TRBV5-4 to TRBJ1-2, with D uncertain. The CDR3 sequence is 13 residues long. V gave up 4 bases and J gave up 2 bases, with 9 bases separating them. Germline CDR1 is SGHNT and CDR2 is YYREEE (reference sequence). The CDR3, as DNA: TGTGCCAGCAGCCAGACGGAGAACTATGGCTACACCTTC. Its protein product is CASSQTENYGYTF.

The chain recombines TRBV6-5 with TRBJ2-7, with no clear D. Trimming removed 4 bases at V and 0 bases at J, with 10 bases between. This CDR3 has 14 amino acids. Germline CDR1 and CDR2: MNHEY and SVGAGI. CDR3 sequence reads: CASSSVYDSYEQYF. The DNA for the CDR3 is TGTGCCAGCAGTTCGGTCTACGACTCCTACGAGCAGTACTTC.

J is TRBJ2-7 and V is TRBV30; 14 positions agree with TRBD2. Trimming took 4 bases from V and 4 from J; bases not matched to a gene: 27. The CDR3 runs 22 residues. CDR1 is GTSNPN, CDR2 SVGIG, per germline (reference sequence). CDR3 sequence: CAWNKGGGGTSGSYERAYEQYF. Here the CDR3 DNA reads TGTGCCTGGAACAAAGGGGGGGGAGGGACTAGCGGGAGTTACGAGCGGGCTTACGAGCAGTACTTC.

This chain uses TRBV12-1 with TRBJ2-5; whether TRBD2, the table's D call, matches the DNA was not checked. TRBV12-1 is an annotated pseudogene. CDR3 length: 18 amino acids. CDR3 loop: CASSFGGEVPPREETQYF. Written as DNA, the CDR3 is TGTGCCAGCAGCTTTGGGGGTGAGGTTCCCCCGAGGGAAGAGACCCAGTACTTC.

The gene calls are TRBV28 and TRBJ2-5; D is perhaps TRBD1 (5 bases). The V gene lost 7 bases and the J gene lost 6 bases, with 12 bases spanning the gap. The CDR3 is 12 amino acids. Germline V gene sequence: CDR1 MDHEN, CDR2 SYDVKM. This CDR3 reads CASNKPGQTQYF. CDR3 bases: TGTGCCAGCAACAAGCCAGGGCAGACCCAGTACTTC. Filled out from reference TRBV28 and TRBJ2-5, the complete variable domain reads DVKVTQSSRYLVKRTGEKVFLECVQDMDHENMFWYRQDPGLGLRLIYFSYDVKMKEKGDIPEGYSVSREKKERFSLILESASTNQTSMYLCASNKPGQTQYFGPGTRLLVL.

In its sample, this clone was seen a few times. As DNA, the CDR3 is TGTGCCAGCTCACCACCAGGGACAGGGGGCTCTGGAAACACCATATATTTT. Its protein product is CASSPPGTGGSGNTIYF. The chain uses TRBV18 and TRBJ1-3; TRBD1 matches 11 bases. Germline values: CDR1 KGHSH, CDR2 LQKENI. The V and J ends lost 0 bases and 0 bases, in that order; junction bases with no gene match: 1. This CDR3 is 17 amino acids long.

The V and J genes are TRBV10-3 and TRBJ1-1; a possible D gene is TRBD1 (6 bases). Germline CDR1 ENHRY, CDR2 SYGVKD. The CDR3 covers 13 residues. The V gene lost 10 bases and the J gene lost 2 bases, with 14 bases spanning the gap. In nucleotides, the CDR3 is TGTGCCAACACTCAGGGGCCCAACACTGAAGCTTTCTTT. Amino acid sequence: CANTQGPNTEAFF.

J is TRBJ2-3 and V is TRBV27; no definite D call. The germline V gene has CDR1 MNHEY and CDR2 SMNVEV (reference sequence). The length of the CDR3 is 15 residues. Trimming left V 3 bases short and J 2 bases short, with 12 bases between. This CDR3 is CASSLGHSTTDTQYF. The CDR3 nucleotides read TGTGCCAGCAGTTTGGGCCATTCAACCACAGATACGCAGTATTTT.

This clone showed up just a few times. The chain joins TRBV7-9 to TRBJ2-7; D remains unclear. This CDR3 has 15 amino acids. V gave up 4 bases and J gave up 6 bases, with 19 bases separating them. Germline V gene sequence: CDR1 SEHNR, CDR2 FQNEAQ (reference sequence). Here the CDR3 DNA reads TGTGCCAGCAGCTCCCCACCCCAGGTTGGAAGCGAGCAGTACTTC. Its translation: CASSSPPQVGSEQYF.

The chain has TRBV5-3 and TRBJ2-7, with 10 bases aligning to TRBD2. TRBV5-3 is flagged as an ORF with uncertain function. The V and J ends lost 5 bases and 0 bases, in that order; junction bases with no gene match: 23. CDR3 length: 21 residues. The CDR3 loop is CARSSPEPIPYSGRSSYEQYF. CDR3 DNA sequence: TGTGCCAGAAGTTCCCCCGAACCGATCCCTTATAGCGGGAGGTCCTCCTACGAGCAGTACTTC.